This TCR beta chain is from a study of T cell responses to AZD1222 COVID-19 vaccine. General study findings and limits: Unmutated variant regions are reportedly the target of nearly half of TCRs that are spike-specific.

The method was immunoSEQ multiplex PCR; TCRdb's version includes in-frame clones alone and lacks a portion of them. The table lists some 140,000 clones, roughly 86% of them singletons. Germline V gene lookup returns CDR1 LNHDA and CDR2 SQIVND (reference sequence). The length of the CDR3 is 14 residues. V shed 7 bases and J shed 0 bases, with 9 bases lying between them. Points on this clone: Its antigen is unknown. This sample includes further DNA sequences coding for the same CDR3.

Pooling was applied to second doses at about 4 or about 12 weeks. Sequencing used peripheral blood, obtained 28 days after the second AZD1222 dose. The clonotype was recovered from an adult who received the AZD1222 COVID-19 vaccine. The V and J genes are TRBV19 and TRBJ1-4; D is uncertain. For the CDR3, the DNA is TGTGCCAGTACTAACAGCCCAACTAATGAAAAACTGTTTTTT. Its protein product is CASTNSPTNEKLFF.